Below, 21 T cell receptor beta chains from the same sample are listed, as sequenced in a study of cytomegalovirus exposure and HLA in healthy donors. Researchers ran the PCR with 60 Vbeta and 13 Jbeta primers. Assay: immunoSEQ multiplex PCR; the TCRdb copy retains only in-frame clones and omits some. The table has about 97,000 clones, 76% seen once. The sequencing sample was made of PBMCs. The receptor set was obtained from a man between 40 and 49 years old in good health and CMV-seronegative.

The CDR3 bases are TGTGCCAGCAGTGTAGGACAGGCACTTCAGTACTTC. This codes for CASSVGQALQYF. The chain carries TRBV6-1 and TRBJ2-4; 7 bases line up with TRBD1. The CDR3 runs to 12 residues. From germline, CDR1 is MNHNS and CDR2 SASEGT. The V gene end was trimmed by 4 bases and the J gene end by 11 bases; junction bases not matched to a gene: 5.

The V and J genes are TRBV6-5 and TRBJ2-7; D is unresolved. Germline V lookup: CDR1 MNHEY, CDR2 SVGAGI. Trimming stripped 2 bases from V and 5 bases from J, with 16 bases between. This CDR3 has 15 residues. The CDR3 region has the DNA TGTGCCAGCAGTTACCCCAATTTGGGCAGGAACGAGCAGTACGTC. Protein: CASSYPNLGRNEQYV.

J is TRBJ2-1 and V is TRBV5-1, with 10 nucleotides matching TRBD1. Trimming removed 0 bases from V and 4 bases from J; junction bases left unmatched: 4. The germline V gene has CDR1 SGHRS and CDR2 YFSETQ. This CDR3 has 16 residues. The CDR3 bases are TGCGCCAGCAGCTTGGGACAGGGGGCGAGGTACAATGAGCAGTTCTTC. Translated: CASSLGQGARYNEQFF.

The chain links TRBV5-1 to TRBJ2-3, with 11 nucleotides matching TRBD2. CDR1 SGHRS and CDR2 YFSETQ come from the germline V gene. The CDR3 contains 15 residues. The trim removed 4 bases at V and 0 bases at J, leaving 1 base unmatched. CDR3 in amino acids: CASSPSGGSTDTQYF. The CDR3 coding sequence is TGCGCCAGCAGCCCTAGCGGGGGGAGCACAGATACGCAGTATTTT. The whole variable domain, remainder taken from reference TRBV5-1 and TRBJ2-3, is KAGVTQTPRYLIKTRGQQVTLSCSPISGHRSVSWYQQTPGQGLQFLFEYFSETQRNKGNFPGRFSGRQFSNSRSEMNVSTLELGDSALYLCASSPSGGSTDTQYFGPGTRLTVL.

The chain recombines TRBV5-6 with TRBJ1-2; 11 bases are shared with TRBD1. The trim removed 3 bases at V and 8 bases at J, leaving 9 bases unmatched. Germline-derived CDR1 and CDR2 are SGHDT and YYEEEE. The CDR3 has 15 residues. CDR3 coding DNA: TGTGCCAGCAGCTCCCCCGGGACAGGGGGGCCCGGCTACACCTTC. As protein: CASSSPGTGGPGYTF.

This chain joins TRBV6-5 and TRBJ1-2; no clear D. Germline-derived CDR1 and CDR2 are MNHEY and SVGAGI. V was trimmed by 5 bases and J by 8 bases, leaving 12 bases between them. The CDR3 is 12 amino acids. Written as DNA, the CDR3 is TGTGCCAGCAGTACGGCAAGAGGAGGCTACACCTTC. Amino acid sequence: CASSTARGGYTF.

The V call is TRBV11-1, the J call TRBJ2-5; TRBD1 aligns across 8 bases. The length of the CDR3 is 15 residues. V was pared by 0 bases and J by 5 bases, with 5 bases of the junction left unmatched. Germline CDR1 and CDR2: SGHAT and FQDESV (reference sequence). CDR3 coding DNA: TGTGCCAGCAGCTTAGCAGGAAGGACAGGGGAGACCCAGTACTTC. This gives the protein CASSLAGRTGETQYF.

This chain links TRBV15 with TRBJ1-1; 8 nucleotides match TRBD1. The V gene end was trimmed by 6 bases and the J gene end by 3 bases; junction bases not matched to a gene: 3. Germline lookup yields CDR1 LNHNV and CDR2 YYDKDF (reference sequence). The CDR3 spans 13 residues. The CDR3 here is CATSTQGDTEAFF. CDR3 DNA: TGTGCCACCAGTACACAGGGGGACACTGAAGCTTTCTTT.

The J gene is TRBJ2-3, the V gene TRBV9; D is unclear. Germline-derived CDR1 and CDR2 are SGDLS and YYNGEE. The CDR3 totals 14 residues. Trimming left V 0 bases short and J 2 bases short, with 7 bases between. CDR3 protein: CASSVVDLTDTQYF. The CDR3 nucleotides read TGTGCCAGCAGCGTAGTAGATCTCACAGATACGCAGTATTTT. Combining the CDR3 with reference TRBV9 and TRBJ2-3 gives the whole variable domain DSGVTQTPKHLITATGQRVTLRCSPRSGDLSVYWYQQSLDQGLQFLIQYYNGEERAKGNILERFSAQQFPDLHSELNLSSLELGDSALYFCASSVVDLTDTQYFGPGTRLTVL.

This chain connects TRBV15 to TRBJ2-4; TRBD2 aligns across 11 bases. The ends lost 3 bases at V and 0 bases at J; junction bases unmatched: 4. The CDR3 totals 17 residues. Germline V gives CDR1 LNHNV, CDR2 YYDKDF (reference sequence). The CDR3 DNA reads TGTGCCACCAGCAGGGCGGGACTAGCGGTAGCCAAAAACATTCAGTACTTC. This sequence encodes CATSRAGLAVAKNIQYF.

The CDR3 DNA reads TGTGCCAGCGGGGGGGAGATAGCCACAGATACGCAGTATTTT. Protein: CASGGEIATDTQYF. V is TRBV5-8 and J is TRBJ2-3, with 7 bases matching TRBD2. The CDR3 is 14 amino acids. V trimming: 7 bases; J trimming: 2 bases; junction bases outside the gene matches: 7. Germline CDR1 reads SGHTS; CDR2 reads YDEGEE.

Only a few counts were recorded for this clone. The V and J genes are TRBV5-6 and TRBJ1-2, with D perhaps matching TRBD1 (5 bases). This CDR3 comprises 15 residues. With 4 bases removed from V and 8 bases from J, the gap between germline ends came to 21 bases. Germline loops: CDR1 SGHDT, CDR2 YYEEEE. Here the CDR3 DNA reads TGTGCCAGCAGCGTGGCCCGGACACCTGTCAGGGGCTACACCTTC. Translation: CASSVARTPVRGYTF.

The rearrangement uses TRBV5-1 and TRBJ1-4; D gene ambiguous. The CDR3 is 15 residues long. Germline loops: CDR1 SGHRS, CDR2 YFSETQ. The V end was cut by 1 base, the J end by 0 bases, with 7 bases between. The CDR3 region has the DNA TGCGCCAGCAGCTTGTTCCCCGCAACTAATGAAAAACTGTTTTTT. As protein: CASSLFPATNEKLFF.

This clone showed up just once. The junction departs from germline at one end; a sequencing error may be responsible. The V gene is TRBV6-5, the J gene TRBJ2-2; possibly TRBD2 for D (6 bases). CDR3 length: 15 amino acids. The germline CDR1 and CDR2 sequences are MNHEY and SVGAGI. In DNA form, the CDR3 reads TGTGCCAGCAGTTATAGCAATACGAACACCGGGGGGCTGTTTTTT. Translated: CASSYSNTNTGGLFF.

The chain links TRBV7-9 to TRBJ2-2; 8 bases are shared with TRBD2. Germline trimming cut 7 bases from V and 4 bases from J; bases unmatched to any gene: 11. The germline V gene encodes CDR1 SEHNR and CDR2 FQNEAQ (reference sequence). The CDR3 totals 16 residues. The CDR3, as DNA: TGTGCCAGCACCACGGCGGGGGGCCGTATCACCGGGGAGCTGTTTTTT. Amino acid sequence: CASTTAGGRITGELFF.

The V call is TRBV19, the J call TRBJ1-1; D gene uncertain. V was pared by 7 bases and J by 2 bases, with 11 bases between. CDR3 length equals 13 residues. The germline gives CDR1 LNHDA, CDR2 SQIVND (reference sequence). CDR3 sequence: CASKVQRNTEAFF. The DNA for the CDR3 is TGTGCCAGTAAGGTCCAGCGAAACACTGAAGCTTTCTTT.

This chain uses TRBV6-6 with TRBJ2-5; 7 bases are a match to TRBD2. The CDR3 is 14 amino acids. The V gene end was trimmed by 4 bases and the J gene end by 5 bases; junction bases not matched to a gene: 7. Germline CDR1 is MNHNY and CDR2 is SVGAGI (reference sequence). Here the CDR3 DNA reads TGTGCCAGCAGTTTTAAAGCGGGGAGGGAGACCCAGTACTTC. Its protein is CASSFKAGRETQYF.

The gene calls are TRBV7-9 and TRBJ1-2; 7 nucleotides line up with TRBD1. Trimming cost V 3 bases and J 8 bases; bases outside gene matches: 6. The CDR3 totals 13 residues. The germline V gene has CDR1 SEHNR and CDR2 FQNEAQ (reference sequence). The CDR3 DNA reads TGTGCCAGCAGCTTCGACAGGGTATCAGGCTACACCTTC. It translates to CASSFDRVSGYTF.

The rearrangement joins TRBV7-8 to TRBJ1-4; a possible D gene is TRBD1 (6 bases). The CDR3 length is 20 residues. Looked up from germline, CDR1 is SGHVS and CDR2 is FQNEAQ. The V end lost 5 bases, the J end lost 0 bases, and 25 bases lay between the germline ends. CDR3 in DNA: TGTGCCAGCAGCCGATTGGGGGCGCCAGGGACTATTGCAACTAATGAAAAACTGTTTTTT. This gives the protein CASSRLGAPGTIATNEKLFF.

This clone was seen once. The rearrangement joins TRBV10-2 to TRBJ1-2; no reliable D call. V lost 0 bases, J lost 7 bases, and 9 bases lay in between. Germline CDR1 is WSHSY and CDR2 is SAAADI. The CDR3 length is 13 residues. CDR3 bases: TGCGCCAGCAGTGAGTCAGGAGTCGGTGGCTACACCTTC. It translates to CASSESGVGGYTF.

CDR3 nucleotide sequence: TGTGCCAGCAGCGCCGCCCTCGGGACAGGGGTTAATGAGCAGTTCTTC. Its translation: CASSAALGTGVNEQFF. V gene TRBV7-3 combines with J gene TRBJ2-1; 10 bases fit TRBD1. With V trimmed by 5 bases and J by 7 bases, 11 bases remained unmatched. Germline V gene data show CDR1 as SGHTA and CDR2 as FQGTGA. The CDR3 has 16 residues. The complete variable domain, with remaining parts taken from reference TRBV7-3 and TRBJ2-1, reads GAGVSQTPSNKVTEKGKYVELRCDPISGHTALYWYRQSLGQGPEFLIYFQGTGAADDSGLPNDRFFAVRPEGSVSTLKIQRTERGDSAVYLCASSAALGTGVNEQFFGPGTRLTVL.